These 31 T cell receptor beta chains share one sample of origin, sequenced in a study of T cell responses to AZD1222 COVID-19 vaccine. Here immunoSEQ multiplex PCR was the method, and the copy in TCRdb shows in-frame clones only, minus some. The sample contains some 58,000 clones, around nine tenths of which appear only once. The specimen comprised peripheral blood, sampled on day 0 of AZD1222 vaccination. These receptors all stem from an adult in good health.

The chain combines TRBV29-1 with TRBJ2-7; D is possibly TRBD2 (5 bases). The CDR3 covers 15 residues. In germline, CDR1 is SQVTM, CDR2 ANQGSEA. Trimming stripped 0 bases from V and 2 bases from J, with 14 bases between. In nucleotides, the CDR3 is TGCAGCGTTGAAGATTCCCTACGGGATCCCTACGAGCAGTACTTC. Translating gives CSVEDSLRDPYEQYF.

The chain combines TRBV19 with TRBJ1-1, with TRBD1 matching 7 bases. Trimming at V came to 5 bases and at J to 0 bases, leaving 3 bases not matched to a gene. The CDR3 is 14 residues long. Germline V gene sequence: CDR1 LNHDA, CDR2 SQIVND (reference sequence). CDR3 amino acids: CASSQTGLNTEAFF. The CDR3 DNA follows: TGTGCCAGTAGTCAGACAGGGCTGAACACTGAAGCTTTCTTT. Looking up the rest from reference TRBV19 and TRBJ1-1 gives the full variable domain: DGGITQSPKYLFRKEGQNVTLSCEQNLNHDAMYWYRQDPGQGLRLIYYSQIVNDFQKGDIAEGYSVSREKKESFPLTVTSAQKNPTAFYLCASSQTGLNTEAFFGQGTRLTVV.

The rearrangement joins TRBV19 to TRBJ2-7; 8 bases line up with TRBD1. With 5 bases clipped from V and 6 bases from J, the junction kept 12 bases outside the gene matches. Germline V gene sequence: CDR1 LNHDA, CDR2 SQIVND (reference sequence). This CDR3 spans 15 amino acids. In DNA form, the CDR3 reads TGTGCCAGTAGTGCTTCCGGGACAGGAGGAGGCGAGCAGTACTTC. As protein: CASSASGTGGGEQYF.

This rearrangement joins TRBV10-3 to TRBJ1-2; D perhaps matches TRBD1 (5 bases). Germline CDR1 is ENHRY and CDR2 is SYGVKD. Trimming removed 0 bases at V and 4 bases at J, with 9 bases between. This CDR3 spans 14 amino acids. The CDR3 sequence is CAISESGLSYGYTF. The CDR3 DNA reads as TGTGCCATCAGTGAGTCGGGGCTTAGCTATGGCTACACCTTC.

The chain recombines TRBV7-8 with TRBJ2-3, with unresolved D. Looked up from germline, CDR1 is SGHVS and CDR2 is FQNEAQ. V was trimmed by 0 bases and J by 4 bases, leaving 5 bases between them. The CDR3 has 13 residues. CDR3 nucleotide sequence: TGTGCCAGCAGCTTAGCTGGGGCAGATACGCAGTATTTT. It encodes CASSLAGADTQYF.

V usage is TRBV6-5 and J usage is TRBJ2-5, with TRBD1 identical over 8 bases. The CDR3 contains 14 residues. V lost 2 bases, J lost 5 bases, and 4 bases stayed unmatched. In germline, CDR1 is MNHEY, CDR2 SVGAGI. CDR3 region: CASSYGQGRETQYF. The DNA for the CDR3 is TGTGCCAGCAGTTACGGACAGGGTAGGGAGACCCAGTACTTC.

This clone was seen just once. The chain carries TRBV27 and TRBJ1-1, with D perhaps matching TRBD1 (5 bases). Per the germline V gene, CDR1 is MNHEY and CDR2 is SMNVEV (reference sequence). This CDR3 has 14 amino acids. V was clipped by 4 bases and J by 4 bases, with 13 bases between them. CDR3 nucleotides: TGTGCCAGCAGTTCTGTTGACAGTGCCACTGAAGCTTTCTTT. Its translation is CASSSVDSATEAFF.

This clone was seen only once. The chain is built from TRBV12-3 or TRBV12-4 and TRBJ1-2; D unclear. Trimming shortened V by 7 bases and J by 7 bases, and 10 bases separated the two germline ends. The CDR3 spans 11 residues. The CDR3 coding sequence is TGTGCCAGCACCAAGGGTGGTGGCTACACCTTC. Translation: CASTKGGGYTF.

The chain joins TRBV7-2 to TRBJ1-1; D uncertain. The CDR3 contains 12 residues. Germline CDR1 SGHTA, CDR2 FQGNSA. The V and J ends lost 3 bases and 1 base respectively, with 3 bases between them. The CDR3 spells CASSFPNTEAFF. As DNA, the CDR3 is TGTGCCAGCAGCTTCCCGAACACTGAAGCTTTCTTT.

This clone was seen just once. This rearrangement joins TRBV9 to TRBJ1-2; 9 bases match TRBD1. The CDR3 is 13 residues long. Looked up from germline, CDR1 is SGDLS and CDR2 is YYNGEE. V lost 5 bases, J lost 7 bases, and 6 bases stayed unmatched. The CDR3 coding sequence is TGTGCCAGCAGTGTGGACAGGGGTGGTGGCTACACCTTC. Its translation: CASSVDRGGGYTF. Looking up the rest from reference TRBV9 and TRBJ1-2 gives the full variable domain: DSGVTQTPKHLITATGQRVTLRCSPRSGDLSVYWYQQSLDQGLQFLIQYYNGEERAKGNILERFSAQQFPDLHSELNLSSLELGDSALYFCASSVDRGGGYTFGSGTRLTVV.

Here the CDR3 DNA reads TGCGCCAGCAGCCAAGAGTCAAGGGGGCCCAGGGCCTACGAGCAGTACTTC. It is translated as CASSQESRGPRAYEQYF. This rearrangement joins TRBV4-1 to TRBJ2-7; 7 bases match TRBD1. This CDR3 contains 17 residues. Germline V CDR1 and CDR2: MGHRA, YSYEKL. V lost 0 bases, J lost 2 bases, and 10 bases stayed unmatched.

The chain carries TRBV5-1 and TRBJ2-7; 8 bases align to TRBD2. This CDR3 has 16 residues. V lost 4 bases, J lost 0 bases, and 9 bases stayed unmatched. The germline V gene has CDR1 SGHRS and CDR2 YFSETQ. The CDR3 region has the DNA TGCGCCAGCAGCCACAGTACCGGGAGGGCCTCCTACGAGCAGTACTTC. Its translation: CASSHSTGRASYEQYF. Variable domain in full (rest from reference TRBV5-1 and TRBJ2-7): KAGVTQTPRYLIKTRGQQVTLSCSPISGHRSVSWYQQTPGQGLQFLFEYFSETQRNKGNFPGRFSGRQFSNSRSEMNVSTLELGDSALYLCASSHSTGRASYEQYFGPGTRLTVT.

The chain carries TRBV7-9 and TRBJ1-6, with D maybe TRBD1 (5 bases). The CDR3 contains 15 residues. V lost 1 base to trimming and J lost 8 bases, with 12 bases between them. Per germline, CDR1 SEHNR and CDR2 FQNEAQ (reference sequence). This chain's CDR3 is CASSLEGGGDSPLHF. The CDR3 DNA sequence: TGTGCCAGCAGCTTAGAGGGCGGGGGGGATTCACCCCTCCACTTT.

This chain connects TRBV25-1 to TRBJ2-5, with 11 bases lining up with TRBD1. J was trimmed by 4 bases and V by 4 bases; bases with no gene match: 8. Per the germline V gene, CDR1 is MGHDK and CDR2 is SYGVNS. The CDR3 extends over 16 amino acids. CDR3 sequence: CASSVRTGGDGETQYF. CDR3 DNA sequence: TGTGCCAGCAGTGTGCGGACAGGGGGCGACGGAGAGACCCAGTACTTC.

This sequence joins TRBV5-1 and TRBJ2-4, with TRBD1 as a possible D gene (6 bases). The CDR3 sequence is 15 residues long. Germline V CDR1 and CDR2: SGHRS, YFSETQ. Trimming pared 1 base from V and 5 bases from J, leaving 13 bases between. The DNA of the CDR3 is TGCGCCAGCAGCTTGCTTCACTGGACAGAAAACATTCAGTACTTC. Amino acids: CASSLLHWTENIQYF.

V is TRBV11-1 and J is TRBJ2-7; maybe TRBD2 (6 bases). This CDR3 has 12 amino acids. The germline V gene encodes CDR1 SGHAT and CDR2 FQDESV (reference sequence). Trimming cost V 5 bases and J 6 bases, with 11 bases left between them. The CDR3 here is CASSPGTVEQYF. The CDR3 DNA follows: TGTGCCAGCAGCCCTGGGACTGTCGAGCAGTACTTC.

J is TRBJ1-1 and V is TRBV12-3 or TRBV12-4; D is possibly TRBD1 (6 bases). This CDR3 is 13 amino acids long. V lost 5 bases and J lost 3, with 10 bases in between. In DNA, the CDR3 is TGTGCCAGCAGTCGCGGGGGCTACACTGAAGCTTTCTTT. Its protein product is CASSRGGYTEAFF.

The chain joins TRBV6-5 to TRBJ2-7; maybe TRBD1 (6 bases). Germline values: CDR1 MNHEY, CDR2 SVGAGI. The CDR3 is 15 amino acids. The V gene lost 0 bases and the J gene lost 6 bases, with 15 bases spanning the gap. CDR3 sequence (DNA): TGTGCCAGCAGTTACTCGAAACAGGGTAGAGGCGAGCAGTACTTC. It encodes CASSYSKQGRGEQYF.

The chain joins TRBV6-5 to TRBJ2-1, with TRBD2 identical over 9 bases. J lost 3 bases, V lost 6 bases, and 6 bases had no gene match. The CDR3 is 15 amino acids. The germline V gene has CDR1 MNHEY and CDR2 SVGAGI. CDR3 region: CASRKGTSSYNEQFF. DNA for the CDR3: TGTGCCAGCAGAAAAGGGACTAGCAGCTACAATGAGCAGTTCTTC.

The V call is TRBV28, the J call TRBJ1-5; a possible D gene is TRBD1 (6 bases). CDR1 and CDR2 from the germline V gene are MDHEN and SYDVKM. CDR3 length: 13 amino acids. Trimming stripped 6 bases from V and 5 bases from J, with 11 bases between. CDR3 in amino acids: CASSLTGHQPQHF. CDR3 bases: TGTGCCAGCAGCCTCACAGGGCATCAGCCCCAGCATTTT.

This rearrangement joins TRBV3-1 (or the pseudogene TRBV3-2) to TRBJ2-1; tentatively, D is TRBD1 (5 bases). The CDR3 is made up of 15 amino acids. V lost 0 bases and J lost 4, with 10 bases in between. CDR1 and CDR2 from the germline V gene are LGHDT and YNNKEL (reference sequence). The CDR3: CASSQEFDRYNEQFF. The CDR3 nucleotides read TGTGCCAGCAGCCAAGAGTTCGACAGATACAATGAGCAGTTCTTC.

V and J are TRBV6-5 and TRBJ1-2, with 9 nucleotides matching TRBD1. Germline CDR1 MNHEY, CDR2 SVGAGI. V lost 5 bases, J lost 3 bases, and 4 bases stayed unmatched. This CDR3 is 14 amino acids long. The CDR3 DNA reads as TGTGCCAGCAGTAAACAGGGGGCACACTATGGCTACACCTTC. It codes for CASSKQGAHYGYTF.

The V and J genes are TRBV24-1 and TRBJ2-3; TRBD2 might be the D (6 bases). Germline V gene lookup returns CDR1 KGHDR and CDR2 SFDVKD. The V end lost 6 bases, the J end lost 6 bases, and 12 bases lay between the germline ends. This CDR3 comprises 13 residues. The DNA of the CDR3 is TGTGCCACCAGTTCGGCGGGGTTGGATACGCAGTATTTT. The encoded protein is CATSSAGLDTQYF.

This chain uses TRBV6-4 with TRBJ1-1; the match to TRBD1 covers 9 bases. Germline lookup yields CDR1 MRHNA and CDR2 SNTAGT. The CDR3 is 18 residues long. Losses at the gene ends were 1 base for V and 0 bases for J; bases not matched to a gene: 9. The CDR3 DNA reads TGTGCCAGCAGTGACTGGGGGACAGGGACCCCCTTGAACACTGAAGCTTTCTTT. This sequence encodes CASSDWGTGTPLNTEAFF.

V usage is TRBV2 and J usage is TRBJ1-1; 8 bases fit TRBD1. The CDR3 runs to 14 residues. J gave up 5 bases and V 5 bases, and 7 bases lay outside the gene matches. Germline values: CDR1 SNHLY, CDR2 FYNNEI. The DNA for the CDR3 is TGTGCCAGCAGTCTAGGACAGGGCGGAACTGAAGCTTTCTTT. It encodes CASSLGQGGTEAFF.

The J gene is TRBJ2-7, the V gene TRBV7-9; tentatively, D is TRBD1 or TRBD2 (6 bases each). Germline V gene data show CDR1 as SEHNR and CDR2 as FQNEAQ (reference sequence). Deletions cut 5 bases from V and 6 bases from J, with 17 bases between. The CDR3 has 14 residues. DNA of the CDR3: TGTGCCAGCAGCCCCCGCGGAGGGGACACCGAGCAGTACTTC. Translation: CASSPRGGDTEQYF. Full variable domain (rest looked up from reference TRBV7-9 and TRBJ2-7): DTGVSQNPRHKITKRGQNVTFRCDPISEHNRLYWYRQTLGQGPEFLTYFQNEAQLEKSRLLSDRFSAERPKGSFSTLEIQRTEQGDSAMYLCASSPRGGDTEQYFGPGTRLTVT.

The chain employs TRBV29-1 and TRBJ1-1; D is possibly TRBD1 (5 bases). Germline loops: CDR1 SQVTM, CDR2 ANQGSEA. The germline V and J ends were trimmed by 6 bases and 5 bases, with 16 bases remaining between them. This CDR3 region has 13 residues. Here the CDR3 reads CSVGTQMGTEAFF. The DNA of the CDR3 is TGCAGCGTGGGGACCCAAATGGGGACTGAAGCTTTCTTT.

In its sample, this clone was seen once. This chain connects TRBV19 to TRBJ1-1, with D perhaps TRBD1 (6 bases). The CDR3 covers 16 residues. Germline V gene data show CDR1 as LNHDA and CDR2 as SQIVND (reference sequence). The ends were cut back, 3 bases at V and 5 bases at J, with 19 bases in the middle. The CDR3 loop is CASSIGTTVRGTEAFF. The CDR3 DNA reads TGTGCCAGTAGTATTGGGACAACCGTACGGGGGACTGAAGCTTTCTTT. The full variable domain, completed using reference TRBV19 and TRBJ1-1, is DGGITQSPKYLFRKEGQNVTLSCEQNLNHDAMYWYRQDPGQGLRLIYYSQIVNDFQKGDIAEGYSVSREKKESFPLTVTSAQKNPTAFYLCASSIGTTVRGTEAFFGQGTRLTVV.

This chain joins TRBV30 and TRBJ1-5; 9 bases map to TRBD1. The germline CDR1 and CDR2 sequences are GTSNPN and SVGIG (reference sequence). The CDR3 totals 15 residues. V lost 2 bases and J lost 2; bases outside the gene matches: 4. The CDR3 nucleotides read TGTGCCTGGAGTAAGACAGGGGGGGGCAATCAGCCCCAGCATTTT. This codes for CAWSKTGGGNQPQHF. Full variable domain (remainder filled in from reference TRBV30 and TRBJ1-5): SQTIHQWPATLVQPVGSPLSLECTVEGTSNPNLYWYRQAAGRGLQLLFYSVGIGQISSEVPQNLSASRPQDRQFILSSKKLLLSDSGFYLCAWSKTGGGNQPQHFGDGTRLSIL.

The chain combines TRBV14 with TRBJ1-2, with D perhaps TRBD1 (6 bases). V lost 4 bases, J lost 5 bases, and 11 bases lay in between. This CDR3 comprises 13 residues. CDR1 is SGHDN, CDR2 FVKESK, per germline. The CDR3 protein is CASSLGQSYGYTF. For the CDR3, the DNA is TGTGCCAGCAGCCTCGGACAGTCATATGGCTACACCTTC. The whole variable domain, remainder taken from reference TRBV14 and TRBJ1-2, is EAGVTQFPSHSVIEKGQTVTLRCDPISGHDNLYWYRRVMGKEIKFLLHFVKESKQDESGMPNNRFLAERTGGTYSTLKVQPAELEDSGVYFCASSLGQSYGYTFGSGTRLTVV.

This chain links TRBV6-5 with TRBJ1-2; D gene uncertain. Between the trimmed V and J ends, which lost 10 bases and 3 bases, there was a span of 18 bases. Looked up from germline, CDR1 is MNHEY and CDR2 is SVGAGI. This CDR3 comprises 14 residues. In nucleotides, the CDR3 is TGTGCCACCCGACCCGAGGATTGGTACTATGGCTACACCTTC. Protein product: CATRPEDWYYGYTF.